This T cell receptor beta chain emerged from a study of CD8+ T cells in alopecia areata. Study overall: Treated patients took oral tofacitinib at 5 to 10 mg twice daily.

Trimming removed 5 bases from V and 14 bases from J; junction bases left unmatched: 2. Germline CDR1 reads KGHSH; CDR2 reads LQKENI. This CDR3 is 11 amino acids long. cDNA serving as the sequencing template came from extracted, reverse transcribed RNA. Data came from immunoSEQ multiplex PCR; TCRdb stores just in-frame clones and leaves some out. The sample holds some 200,000 clones, approximately 45% seen once. Treatment reported: oral pan-JAK inhibitor, 5-10 mg twice daily. The chain has TRBV18 and TRBJ2-1; TRBD2 agrees at 11 bases. The sample was CD4+ T cells sorted from blood, taken at approximately week 37, from a patient treated with tofacitinib. The sequence derives from a human donor with alopecia areata. The CDR3 DNA reads TGTGCCAGCTCAACTAGCGGGAGTGAGTTCTTC. This gives the protein CASSTSGSEFF. The full variable domain, rest sourced from reference TRBV18 and TRBJ2-1, is NAGVMQNPRHLVRRRGQEARLRCSPMKGHSHVYWYRQLPEEGLKFMVYLQKENIIDESGMPKERFSAEFPKEGPSILRIQQVVRGDSAAYFCASSTSGSEFFGPGTRLTVL.